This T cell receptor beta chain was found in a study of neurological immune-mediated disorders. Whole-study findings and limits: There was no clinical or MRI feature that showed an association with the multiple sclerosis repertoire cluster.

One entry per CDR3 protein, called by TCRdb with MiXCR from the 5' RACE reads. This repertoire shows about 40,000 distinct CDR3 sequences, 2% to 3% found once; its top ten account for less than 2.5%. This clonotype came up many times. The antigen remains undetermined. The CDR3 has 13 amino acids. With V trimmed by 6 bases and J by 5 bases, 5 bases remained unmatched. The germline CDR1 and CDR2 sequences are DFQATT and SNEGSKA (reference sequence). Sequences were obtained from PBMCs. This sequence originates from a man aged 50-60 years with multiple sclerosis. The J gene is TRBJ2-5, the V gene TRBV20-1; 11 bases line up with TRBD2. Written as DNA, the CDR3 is TGCAGTGCCAGGACTAGCGGGCCGGAGACCCAGTACTTC. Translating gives CSARTSGPETQYF.